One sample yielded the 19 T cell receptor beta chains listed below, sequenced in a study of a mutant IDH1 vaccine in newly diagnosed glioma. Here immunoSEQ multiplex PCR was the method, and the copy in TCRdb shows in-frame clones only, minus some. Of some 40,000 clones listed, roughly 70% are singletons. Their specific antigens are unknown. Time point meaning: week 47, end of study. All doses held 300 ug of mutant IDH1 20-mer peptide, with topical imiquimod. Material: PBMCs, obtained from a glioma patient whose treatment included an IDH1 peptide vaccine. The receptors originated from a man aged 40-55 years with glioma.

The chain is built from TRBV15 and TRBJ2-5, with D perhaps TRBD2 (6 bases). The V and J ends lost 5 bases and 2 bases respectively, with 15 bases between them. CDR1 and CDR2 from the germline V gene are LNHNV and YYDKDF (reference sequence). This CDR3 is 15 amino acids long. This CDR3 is CATSPGGRSQETQYF. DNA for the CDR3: TGTGCCACCAGCCCCGGAGGGAGGTCTCAAGAGACCCAGTACTTC.

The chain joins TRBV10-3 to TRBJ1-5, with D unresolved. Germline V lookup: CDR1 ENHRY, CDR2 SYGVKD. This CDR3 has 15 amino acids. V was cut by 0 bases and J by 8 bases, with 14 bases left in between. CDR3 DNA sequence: TGTGCCATCAGTGAGTCGGAAGCTTTGGGAGAGCCCCAGCATTTT. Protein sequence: CAISESEALGEPQHF.

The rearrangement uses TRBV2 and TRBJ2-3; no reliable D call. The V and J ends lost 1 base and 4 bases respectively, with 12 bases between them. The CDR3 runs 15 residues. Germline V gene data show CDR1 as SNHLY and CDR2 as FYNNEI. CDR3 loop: CASSEELLGADTQYF. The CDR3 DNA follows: TGTGCCAGCAGTGAAGAGCTGTTAGGCGCAGATACGCAGTATTTT.

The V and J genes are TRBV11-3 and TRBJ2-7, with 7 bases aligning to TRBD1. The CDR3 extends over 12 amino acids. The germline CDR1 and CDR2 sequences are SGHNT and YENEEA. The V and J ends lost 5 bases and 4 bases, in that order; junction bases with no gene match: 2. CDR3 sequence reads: CASSIQGYEQYV. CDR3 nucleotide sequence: TGTGCCAGCAGCATACAGGGGTACGAGCAGTACGTC.

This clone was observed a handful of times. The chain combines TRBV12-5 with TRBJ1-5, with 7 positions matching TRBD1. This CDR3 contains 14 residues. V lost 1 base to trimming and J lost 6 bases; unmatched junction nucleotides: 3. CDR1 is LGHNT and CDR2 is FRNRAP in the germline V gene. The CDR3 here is CASGLGQGSQPQHF. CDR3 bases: TGTGCTAGTGGTTTGGGACAGGGCTCTCAGCCCCAGCATTTT.

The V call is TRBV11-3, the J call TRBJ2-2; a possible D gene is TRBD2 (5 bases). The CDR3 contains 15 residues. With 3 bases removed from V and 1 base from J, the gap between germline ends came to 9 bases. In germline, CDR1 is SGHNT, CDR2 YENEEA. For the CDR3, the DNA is TGTGCCAGCAGCTTGCGAGGGAAGAACACCGGGGAGCTGTTTTTT. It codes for CASSLRGKNTGELFF.

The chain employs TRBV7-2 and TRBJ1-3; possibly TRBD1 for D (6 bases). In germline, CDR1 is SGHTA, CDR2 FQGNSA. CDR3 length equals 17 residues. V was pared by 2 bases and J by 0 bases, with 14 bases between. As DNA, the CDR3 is TGTGCCAGCAGCTTAACAGGGAAGGGATACTCTGGAAACACCATATATTTT. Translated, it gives CASSLTGKGYSGNTIYF.

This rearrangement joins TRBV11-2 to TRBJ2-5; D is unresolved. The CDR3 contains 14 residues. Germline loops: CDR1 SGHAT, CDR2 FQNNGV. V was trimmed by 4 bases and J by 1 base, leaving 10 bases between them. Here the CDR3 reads CASSSVRAQETQYF. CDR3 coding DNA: TGTGCCAGCAGCTCCGTCCGGGCCCAAGAGACCCAGTACTTC.

The CDR3 nucleotides are TGTGCCAGCTCACCCTTAGAAGTTAGGACCGGGGAGCTGTTTTTT. It codes for CASSPLEVRTGELFF. This chain links TRBV18 with TRBJ2-2, with D unresolved. Trimming left V 3 bases short and J 5 bases short, with 13 bases between. Germline V CDR1 and CDR2: KGHSH, LQKENI. The CDR3 has 15 residues.

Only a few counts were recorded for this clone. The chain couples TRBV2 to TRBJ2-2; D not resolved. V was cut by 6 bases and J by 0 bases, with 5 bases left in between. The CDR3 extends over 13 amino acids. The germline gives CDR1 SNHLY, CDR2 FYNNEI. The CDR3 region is CASSLTNTGELFF. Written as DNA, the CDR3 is TGTGCCAGCAGCCTTACGAACACCGGGGAGCTGTTTTTT.

The CDR3 DNA reads TGTGCCAGCAGCCCGGAGGCTTTATTGGGAAACACCATATATTTT. This gives the protein CASSPEALLGNTIYF. The V and J genes are TRBV11-3 and TRBJ1-3; D unclear. Trimming removed 5 bases at V and 4 bases at J, with 15 bases between. This CDR3 has 15 amino acids. Germline V gene sequence: CDR1 SGHNT, CDR2 YENEEA.

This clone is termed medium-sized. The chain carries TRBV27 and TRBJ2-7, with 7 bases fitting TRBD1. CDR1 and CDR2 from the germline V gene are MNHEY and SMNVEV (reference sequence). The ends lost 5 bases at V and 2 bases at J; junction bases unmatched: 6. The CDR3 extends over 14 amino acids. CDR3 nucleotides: TGTGCCAGCAGTACCGGGACAGACACCTACGAGCAGTACGTC. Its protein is CASSTGTDTYEQYV.

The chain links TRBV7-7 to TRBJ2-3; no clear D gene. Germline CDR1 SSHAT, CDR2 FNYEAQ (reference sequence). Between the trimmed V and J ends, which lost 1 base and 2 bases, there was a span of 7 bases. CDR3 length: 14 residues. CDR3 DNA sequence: TGTGCCAGCAGCTTAGGGGCCACCACAGATACGCAGTATTTT. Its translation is CASSLGATTDTQYF.

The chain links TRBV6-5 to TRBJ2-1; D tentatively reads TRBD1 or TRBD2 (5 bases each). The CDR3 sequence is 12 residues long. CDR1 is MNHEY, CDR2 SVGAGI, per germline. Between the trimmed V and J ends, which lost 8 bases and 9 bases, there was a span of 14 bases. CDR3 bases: TGTGCCAGCCAGAGGGCAGGGATTGAGCAGTTCTTC. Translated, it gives CASQRAGIEQFF.

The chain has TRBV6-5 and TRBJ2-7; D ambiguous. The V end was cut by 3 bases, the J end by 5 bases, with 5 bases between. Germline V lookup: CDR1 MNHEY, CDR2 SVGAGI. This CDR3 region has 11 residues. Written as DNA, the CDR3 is TGTGCCAGCAGTTATGATGACGAGCAGTACTTC. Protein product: CASSYDDEQYF.

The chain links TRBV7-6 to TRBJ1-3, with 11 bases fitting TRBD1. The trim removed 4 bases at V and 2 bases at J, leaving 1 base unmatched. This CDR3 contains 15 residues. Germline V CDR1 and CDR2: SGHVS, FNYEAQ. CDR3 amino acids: CASSSGQGAGNTIYF. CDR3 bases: TGTGCCAGCAGCTCGGGACAGGGGGCTGGAAACACCATATATTTT.

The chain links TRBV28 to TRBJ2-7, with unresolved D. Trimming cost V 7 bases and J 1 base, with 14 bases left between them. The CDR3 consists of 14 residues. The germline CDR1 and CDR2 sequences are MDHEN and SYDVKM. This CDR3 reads CASTPGQDSYEQYV. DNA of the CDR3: TGTGCCAGCACCCCTGGGCAGGATTCCTACGAGCAGTACGTC.

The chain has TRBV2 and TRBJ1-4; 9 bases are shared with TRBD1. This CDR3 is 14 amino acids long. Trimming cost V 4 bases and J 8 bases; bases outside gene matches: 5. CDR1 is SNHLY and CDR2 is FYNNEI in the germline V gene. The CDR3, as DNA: TGTGCCAGCAGTGGCCGGGACAGGGACGAAAAACTGTTTTTT. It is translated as CASSGRDRDEKLFF.

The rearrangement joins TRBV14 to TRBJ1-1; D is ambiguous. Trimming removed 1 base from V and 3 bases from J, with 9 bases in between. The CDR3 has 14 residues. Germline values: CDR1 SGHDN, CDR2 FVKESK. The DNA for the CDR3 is TGTGCCAGCAGCCAAGTCGTTACGGACACTGAAGCTTTCTTT. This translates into CASSQVVTDTEAFF.